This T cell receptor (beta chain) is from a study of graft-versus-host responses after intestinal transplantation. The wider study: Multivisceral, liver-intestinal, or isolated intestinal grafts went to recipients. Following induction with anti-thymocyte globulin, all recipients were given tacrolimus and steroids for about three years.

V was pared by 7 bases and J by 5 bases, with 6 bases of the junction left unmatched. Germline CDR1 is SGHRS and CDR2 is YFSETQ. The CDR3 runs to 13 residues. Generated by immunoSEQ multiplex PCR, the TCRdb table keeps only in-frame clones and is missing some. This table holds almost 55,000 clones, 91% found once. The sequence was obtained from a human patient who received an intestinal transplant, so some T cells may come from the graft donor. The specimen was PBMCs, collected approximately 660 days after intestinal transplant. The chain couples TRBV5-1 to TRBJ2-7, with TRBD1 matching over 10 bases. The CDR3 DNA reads TGCGCCAGCCGACAGGGGGCAGCAAACGAGCAGTACTTC. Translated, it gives CASRQGAANEQYF.